A selection of T cell receptor beta chains follows, all from one sample in a study of blood T cell repertoires in COVID-19. Sequencing was performed with immunoSEQ multiplex PCR; in TCRdb, only in-frame clones are kept and a portion is missing. The sample lists around 300,000 clones; over 75% were seen once. Source material: peripheral blood. The receptors come from a woman in her forties or fifties with active or convalescent COVID-19. Both conserved end residues are part of each CDR3. Each record gives: V gene, J gene, D gene, clone size, CDR3 protein, CDR3 DNA. The D gene is left open where the match is weak. Clone size is given for some rows only: seen once, a few or many times, or a class if the clone is expanded.

v_call: TRBV12-5
j_call: TRBJ2-3
d_call: TRBD2
clone_size: NA
cdr3_aa: CASGWGSGTSTDTQYF
cdr3_nt: TGTGCTAGTGGTTGGGGTAGCGGGACTAGCACAGATACGCAGTATTTT

v_call: TRBV28
j_call: TRBJ2-7
d_call: TRBD1
clone_size: NA
cdr3_aa: CASSPGTVFLEQYF
cdr3_nt: TGTGCCAGCAGCCCCGGGACAGTATTCCTCGAGCAGTACTTC

v_call: TRBV10-3
j_call: TRBJ1-2
d_call: TRBD1
clone_size: NA
cdr3_aa: CASGNSGTVYANYGYTF
cdr3_nt: TGTGCCAGCGGTAACTCCGGGACAGTCTATGCTAACTATGGCTACACCTTC

v_call: TRBV15
j_call: TRBJ1-6
d_call: NA
clone_size: NA
cdr3_aa: CATSIGRGSGPDSPLHF
cdr3_nt: TGTGCCACCAGCATAGGACGGGGTTCGGGCCCCGATTCACCCCTCCACTTT

v_call: TRBV16
j_call: TRBJ1-6
d_call: NA
clone_size: NA
cdr3_aa: CASSQSSRGLSPLHF
cdr3_nt: TGTGCCAGCAGCCAATCGTCCAGGGGCCTTTCACCCCTCCACTTT

v_call: TRBV19
j_call: TRBJ1-4
d_call: TRBD1
clone_size: NA
cdr3_aa: CASSMDRASKKLFF
cdr3_nt: TGTGCCAGTAGTATGGACAGGGCAAGTAAAAAACTGTTTTTT

v_call: TRBV30
j_call: TRBJ2-7
d_call: TRBD2
clone_size: NA
cdr3_aa: CAWSISGRGYEQYF
cdr3_nt: TGTGCCTGGAGTATTAGCGGGAGGGGGTACGAGCAGTACTTC

v_call: TRBV7-9
j_call: TRBJ2-5
d_call: TRBD2
clone_size: NA
cdr3_aa: CASSSSGGGETQYF
cdr3_nt: TGTGCCAGCAGCTCCTCTGGGGGGGGAGAGACCCAGTACTTC

v_call: TRBV29-1
j_call: TRBJ1-4
d_call: TRBD1
clone_size: NA
cdr3_aa: CSVQSAGGGTNEKLFF
cdr3_nt: TGCAGCGTTCAATCGGCAGGGGGCGGAACTAATGAAAAACTGTTTTTT

v_call: TRBV6-5
j_call: TRBJ1-1
d_call: TRBD1
clone_size: NA
cdr3_aa: CACGTGTMNTEAFF
cdr3_nt: TGTGCCTGCGGGACAGGGACCATGAACACTGAAGCTTTCTTT

v_call: TRBV24-1
j_call: TRBJ1-2
d_call: NA
clone_size: once
cdr3_aa: CATSDFTKYYGYTF
cdr3_nt: TGTGCCACCAGTGATTTTACAAAATACTATGGCTACACCTTC

v_call: TRBV27
j_call: TRBJ1-2
d_call: TRBD1
clone_size: once
cdr3_aa: CASSRGTAYGYTF
cdr3_nt: TGTGCCAGCAGCCGCGGGACAGCCTATGGCTACACCTTC

v_call: TRBV10-3
j_call: TRBJ1-1
d_call: NA
clone_size: NA
cdr3_aa: CAISATGNTEAFF
cdr3_nt: TGTGCCATCAGTGCAACAGGGAACACTGAAGCTTTCTTT

v_call: TRBV30
j_call: TRBJ1-5
d_call: NA
clone_size: NA
cdr3_aa: CAWGRTGDQPQHF
cdr3_nt: TGTGCCTGGGGGCGGACCGGGGATCAGCCCCAGCATTTT

v_call: TRBV19
j_call: TRBJ2-7
d_call: NA
clone_size: NA
cdr3_aa: CASSIQGLNYEQYF
cdr3_nt: TGTGCCAGTAGTATCCAGGGACTCAACTACGAGCAGTACTTC

v_call: TRBV7-9
j_call: TRBJ2-1
d_call: TRBD1
clone_size: NA
cdr3_aa: CASSADRVEQFF
cdr3_nt: TGTGCCAGCAGCGCCGACAGGGTGGAGCAGTTCTTC

v_call: TRBV5-1
j_call: TRBJ1-4
d_call: TRBD1
clone_size: NA
cdr3_aa: CASSFGQGNEKLFF
cdr3_nt: TGCGCCAGCAGCTTCGGACAGGGGAATGAAAAACTGTTTTTT

v_call: TRBV1
j_call: TRBJ2-4
d_call: NA
clone_size: NA
cdr3_aa: CTSSQDCGGLAKNIQYF
cdr3_nt: TGCACCAGCAGCCAAGATTGCGGGGGGTTAGCCAAAAACATTCAGTACTTC

v_call: TRBV7-3
j_call: TRBJ1-5
d_call: TRBD1
clone_size: once
cdr3_aa: CATEREDRARISNQPQHF
cdr3_nt: TGTGCCACTGAGAGAGAAGACAGGGCTCGTATTAGCAATCAGCCCCAGCATTTT

v_call: TRBV28
j_call: TRBJ2-7
d_call: NA
clone_size: NA
cdr3_aa: CASSFLSPTGEQYF
cdr3_nt: TGTGCCAGCAGTTTTCTTTCCCCTACCGGCGAGCAGTACTTC

v_call: TRBV28
j_call: TRBJ2-7
d_call: TRBD1
clone_size: NA
cdr3_aa: CASSSRQGAPYEQYF
cdr3_nt: TGTGCCAGCAGCTCCCGACAGGGGGCGCCCTACGAGCAGTACTTC

v_call: TRBV18
j_call: TRBJ1-1
d_call: TRBD1
clone_size: NA
cdr3_aa: CASSPRDRGLSSNTEAFF
cdr3_nt: TGTGCCAGCTCACCGAGGGACAGGGGACTATCCTCAAACACTGAAGCTTTCTTT

v_call: TRBV12-3/TRBV12-4
j_call: TRBJ1-2
d_call: NA
clone_size: NA
cdr3_aa: CASRPANYGYTF
cdr3_nt: TGTGCCAGCAGGCCAGCTAACTATGGCTACACCTTC

v_call: TRBV6-6
j_call: TRBJ2-3
d_call: NA
clone_size: NA
cdr3_aa: CASTSGNYTQYF
cdr3_nt: TGTGCCAGCACCTCGGGGAACTATACGCAGTATTTT

v_call: TRBV11-3
j_call: TRBJ2-2
d_call: NA
clone_size: once
cdr3_aa: CASSLPGTGELFF
cdr3_nt: TGTGCCAGCAGCTTACCGGGGACCGGGGAGCTGTTTTTT

v_call: TRBV6-5
j_call: TRBJ2-4
d_call: TRBD1
clone_size: NA
cdr3_aa: CASSYPTGSNIQYF
cdr3_nt: TGTGCCAGCAGTTACCCGACAGGGTCGAACATTCAGTACTTC

v_call: TRBV28
j_call: TRBJ2-7
d_call: NA
clone_size: once
cdr3_aa: CASSPSTDRTYEQYF
cdr3_nt: TGTGCCAGCAGCCCTTCAACTGACAGAACCTACGAGCAGTACTTC

v_call: TRBV19
j_call: TRBJ2-1
d_call: TRBD2
clone_size: NA
cdr3_aa: CASRLAGLSNEQFF
cdr3_nt: TGTGCCAGTAGACTAGCGGGTCTTTCCAATGAGCAGTTCTTC

v_call: TRBV6-6
j_call: TRBJ1-6
d_call: TRBD1
clone_size: NA
cdr3_aa: CASNQQGDNSPLHF
cdr3_nt: TGTGCCAGCAACCAACAGGGGGATAATTCACCCCTCCACTTT

v_call: TRBV5-1
j_call: TRBJ1-1
d_call: TRBD1
clone_size: NA
cdr3_aa: CASNGDRGLRGTEAFF
cdr3_nt: TGCGCCAGCAACGGGGACAGGGGTTTAAGAGGGACTGAAGCTTTCTTT

v_call: TRBV7-6
j_call: TRBJ1-3
d_call: TRBD1
clone_size: NA
cdr3_aa: CASSSRDRGGVGNTIYF
cdr3_nt: TGTGCCAGCAGCTCTCGGGACAGGGGTGGTGTGGGAAACACCATATATTTT

v_call: TRBV19
j_call: TRBJ2-1
d_call: NA
clone_size: NA
cdr3_aa: CASSYRASSYNEQFF
cdr3_nt: TGTGCCAGTAGTTACAGGGCTAGCTCCTACAATGAGCAGTTCTTC

v_call: TRBV28
j_call: TRBJ2-7
d_call: TRBD2
clone_size: once
cdr3_aa: CGSSVSSGSSEQYF
cdr3_nt: TGTGGCAGCTCCGTATCTAGCGGGAGTTCCGAGCAGTACTTC

v_call: TRBV6-6
j_call: TRBJ2-4
d_call: NA
clone_size: NA
cdr3_aa: CASSYSSQGIKNIQYF
cdr3_nt: TGTGCCAGCAGTTACTCGTCGCAGGGAATCAAAAACATTCAGTACTTC

v_call: TRBV24-1
j_call: TRBJ1-2
d_call: TRBD1
clone_size: once
cdr3_aa: CATSDPGQGNGYTF
cdr3_nt: TGTGCCACCAGTGATCCAGGACAGGGAAATGGCTACACCTTC